One and the same sample provided the 7 T cell receptor beta chains below, sequenced in a study of CD8 T cells in ankylosing spondylitis. TCRdb reprocessed the 5' RACE reads via MiXCR and lists one record per CDR3 protein. Altogether 100,000 to 150,000 distinct CDR3 sequences are present, over 6.5% being singletons, with the ten largest covering 10% to 15%. The sample taken for sequencing was blood, either unsorted or a sorted T cell fraction (not recorded which). The receptor source for this set is a male donor with ankylosing spondylitis or in good health (not recorded which).

In its sample, this clonotype was seen many times. V usage is TRBV11-2 and J usage is TRBJ2-1, with D perhaps TRBD2 (6 bases). The CDR3 length is 15 residues. Per the germline V gene, CDR1 is SGHAT and CDR2 is FQNNGV. V was trimmed by 5 bases and J by 7 bases, leaving 18 bases between them. CDR3 protein: CASSQRSRGRNEQFF. CDR3 coding DNA: TGTGCCAGCAGCCAGCGGTCCCGGGGGAGGAATGAGCAGTTCTTC. Using reference TRBV11-2 and TRBJ2-1 for the parts outside the CDR3, the full variable domain is EAGVAQSPRYKIIEKRQSVAFWCNPISGHATLYWYQQILGQGPKLLIQFQNNGVVDDSQLPKDRFSAERLKGVDSTLKIQPAKLEDSAVYLCASSQRSRGRNEQFFGPGTRLTVL.

This clonotype was counted at least ten times. The V and J genes are TRBV7-2 and TRBJ2-7; 7 bases agree with TRBD2. Germline V CDR1 and CDR2: SGHTA, FQGNSA. V gave up 2 bases and J gave up 7 bases; unmatched junction bases: 8. This CDR3 is built from 14 residues. DNA for the CDR3: TGTGCCAGCAGCTTATGGCGGGAGCTAAGGGAGCAGTACTTC. Translation: CASSLWRELREQYF.

This chain connects TRBV5-1 to TRBJ2-5; 9 positions agree with TRBD2. Germline CDR1 reads SGHRS; CDR2 reads YFSETQ. This CDR3 has 15 amino acids. V lost 5 bases, J lost 1 base, and 6 bases stayed unmatched. CDR3 sequence (DNA): TGCGCCAGCAGAAGACTAGCGGAACCCCAAGAGACCCAGTACTTC. This encodes CASRRLAEPQETQYF. Full variable domain (outside the CDR3, taken from reference TRBV5-1 and TRBJ2-5): KAGVTQTPRYLIKTRGQQVTLSCSPISGHRSVSWYQQTPGQGLQFLFEYFSETQRNKGNFPGRFSGRQFSNSRSEMNVSTLELGDSALYLCASRRLAEPQETQYFGPGTRLLVL.

This clonotype showed up many times. This rearrangement joins TRBV24-1 to TRBJ1-1, with 7 bases identical to TRBD1. The V segment lost 3 bases and the J segment 3 bases; nucleotides outside the gene matches: 3. The germline CDR1 and CDR2 sequences are KGHDR and SFDVKD. CDR3 length equals 14 residues. Written as DNA, the CDR3 is TGTGCCACCAGTGATGACAGGGTTGACACTGAAGCTTTCTTT. Translation gives CATSDDRVDTEAFF.

The J gene is TRBJ1-2, the V gene TRBV14; possibly TRBD1 for D (6 bases). V was trimmed by 3 bases and J by 2 bases, leaving 10 bases between them. The germline V gene encodes CDR1 SGHDN and CDR2 FVKESK. This CDR3 is built from 14 residues. In DNA, the CDR3 is TGTGCCAGCAGCCAGCTACAGGGAAACTATGGCTACACCTTC. Its translation is CASSQLQGNYGYTF.

This clonotype was recorded at least ten times. The chain links TRBV5-6 to TRBJ2-1, with TRBD1 matching over 7 bases. This CDR3 contains 16 residues. Germline V gives CDR1 SGHDT, CDR2 YYEEEE. The V gene end was trimmed by 3 bases and the J gene end by 1 base; junction bases not matched to a gene: 7. CDR3 nucleotide sequence: TGTGCCAGCAGCTCGTCAACAGGGGATTCCTACAATGAGCAGTTCTTC. Its translation is CASSSSTGDSYNEQFF.

The V call is TRBV5-1, the J call TRBJ2-2, with D tentatively TRBD1 or TRBD2 (5 bases each). V was clipped by 8 bases and J by 8 bases, with 19 bases between them. The CDR3 sequence is 14 residues long. The germline V gene has CDR1 SGHRS and CDR2 YFSETQ. The CDR3 reads CASKMGTSSGELFF. The CDR3 nucleotides read TGCGCCAGTAAGATGGGGACGAGTTCAGGGGAGCTGTTTTTT.